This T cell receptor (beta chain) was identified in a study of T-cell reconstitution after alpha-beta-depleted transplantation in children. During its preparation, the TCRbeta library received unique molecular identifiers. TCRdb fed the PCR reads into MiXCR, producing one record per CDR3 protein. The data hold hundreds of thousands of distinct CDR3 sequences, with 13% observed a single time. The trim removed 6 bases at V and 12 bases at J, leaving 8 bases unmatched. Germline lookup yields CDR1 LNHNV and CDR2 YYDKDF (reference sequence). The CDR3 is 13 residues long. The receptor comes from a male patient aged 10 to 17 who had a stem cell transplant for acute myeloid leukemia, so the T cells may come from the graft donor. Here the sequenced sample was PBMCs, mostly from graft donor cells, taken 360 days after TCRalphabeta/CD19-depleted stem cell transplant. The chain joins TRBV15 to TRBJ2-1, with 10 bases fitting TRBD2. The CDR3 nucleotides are TGTGCCACCAGTGTCCTAGCGGGAGTATGGCAGTTCTTC. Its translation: CATSVLAGVWQFF.